What follows are 9 T cell receptor beta chains derived from one specimen sequenced in a study of blood T cell repertoires in COVID-19. Assay used: immunoSEQ multiplex PCR; TCRdb lists only in-frame clones, some missing. The sample records about 220,000 clones, roughly 81% being singletons. Sequencing used peripheral blood. These receptors were taken from a man between 45 and 60 years old who had recovered from COVID-19.

The chain recombines TRBV28 with TRBJ2-1; TRBD1 matches at 9 bases. CDR1 is MDHEN, CDR2 SYDVKM, per germline. This CDR3 region has 15 residues. V trimming: 7 bases; J trimming: 8 bases; junction bases outside the gene matches: 12. CDR3 bases: TGTGCCAGCACACCCGGGACAGGGAAGGTCTATGAGCAGTTCTTC. This sequence encodes CASTPGTGKVYEQFF.

The J gene is TRBJ1-2, the V gene TRBV6-4, with D perhaps matching TRBD1 (6 bases). Germline V lookup: CDR1 MRHNA, CDR2 SNTAGT. The length of the CDR3 is 16 residues. Trimming cost V 3 bases and J 5 bases, with 19 bases left between them. Written as DNA, the CDR3 is TGTGCCAGCAGTGAATGGTCCGACTCAGGGGTTTATGGCTACACCTTC. Translation gives CASSEWSDSGVYGYTF.

The chain is built from TRBV7-7 and TRBJ2-1; a possible D gene is TRBD2 (5 bases). CDR3 size: 18 residues. Germline V gene sequence: CDR1 SSHAT, CDR2 FNYEAQ (reference sequence). Trimming took off 1 base at V and 8 bases at J, with 24 bases between the two ends. The CDR3 loop reads CASSLVGTGNFRTDEQFF. In DNA form, the CDR3 reads TGTGCCAGCAGCTTAGTAGGTACGGGGAATTTTCGTACCGATGAGCAGTTCTTC.

Only a few counts were recorded for this clone. This chain links TRBV30 with TRBJ1-1, with unresolved D. The CDR3 spans 13 residues. The germline CDR1 and CDR2 sequences are GTSNPN and SVGIG (reference sequence). Trimming took 0 bases from V and 5 from J, leaving 10 bases between them. CDR3 sequence: CAWSVLGPTEAFF. CDR3 in DNA: TGTGCCTGGAGTGTACTAGGACCAACTGAAGCTTTCTTT.

The chain combines TRBV19 with TRBJ2-1; 16 bases are shared with TRBD2. Germline V gene data show CDR1 as LNHDA and CDR2 as SQIVND (reference sequence). This CDR3 contains 17 residues. The trim removed 4 bases at V and 8 bases at J, leaving 8 bases unmatched. CDR3 sequence (DNA): TGTGCCAGTAGTACGGGACTAGCGGGAGGGCCTAGGGATGAGCAGTTCTTC. This gives the protein CASSTGLAGGPRDEQFF. Full variable domain (rest looked up from reference TRBV19 and TRBJ2-1): DGGITQSPKYLFRKEGQNVTLSCEQNLNHDAMYWYRQDPGQGLRLIYYSQIVNDFQKGDIAEGYSVSREKKESFPLTVTSAQKNPTAFYLCASSTGLAGGPRDEQFFGPGTRLTVL.

V and J are TRBV7-9 and TRBJ2-7; 9 bases map to TRBD1. The CDR3 has 14 residues. V shed 3 bases, J shed 6 bases, and the junction held 6 bases outside the gene matches. Per the germline V gene, CDR1 is SEHNR and CDR2 is FQNEAQ (reference sequence). Here the CDR3 reads CASSFRDRGFEQYF. The CDR3 bases are TGTGCCAGCAGCTTCCGTGACAGGGGGTTCGAGCAGTACTTC.

This chain connects TRBV28 to TRBJ2-1; 9 bases are shared with TRBD1. The V gene end was trimmed by 5 bases and the J gene end by 7 bases; junction bases not matched to a gene: 9. CDR3 size: 15 residues. Germline assignment: CDR1 MDHEN and CDR2 SYDVKM. CDR3 nucleotide sequence: TGTGCCAGCAGTCTTCCCGGGACAGGGCGGAATGAGCAGTTCTTC. The encoded protein is CASSLPGTGRNEQFF.

The V call is TRBV5-5, the J call TRBJ2-7, with D hard to call. Looked up from germline, CDR1 is SGHKS and CDR2 is YYEKEE (reference sequence). V was trimmed by 0 bases and J by 2 bases, leaving 6 bases between them. CDR3 length: 13 amino acids. CDR3 residues: CASSLVTAYEQYF. CDR3 sequence (DNA): TGTGCCAGCAGCTTGGTTACAGCCTACGAGCAGTACTTC.

The rearrangement joins TRBV12-3 or TRBV12-4 to TRBJ1-2; TRBD1 is a possible D gene (6 bases). The V end was cut by 7 bases, the J end by 8 bases, with 17 bases between. This CDR3 region has 13 residues. Here the CDR3 reads CASTLRGGGGYTF. CDR3 nucleotides: TGTGCCAGCACCCTCCGGGGTGGGGGCGGCTACACCTTC.